This is a list of T cell receptor beta chains from one sample in a study of T cell repertoires in cytomegalovirus infection. TCRdb analysed the reads with MiXCR anew, one entry per CDR3 protein. Among hundreds of thousands of distinct CDR3 sequences, roughly 31% were seen once, and the ten largest hold roughly 13%. Sequenced: PBMCs. These TCRs come from a human donor in good health (CMV status not recorded). Some clones in this sample may be carry-over from other donors' samples. CDR3s include the opening cysteine and the closing phenylalanine or tryptophan. A D gene is named only where the DNA matches it firmly. The listing skips clone size in some rows; elsewhere it reads once, few, many or a size class.

V: TRBV7-2; size: many; D: NA; J: TRBJ1-2; CDR3: CASSLVQSRSYTF; DNA: TGTGCCAGCAGCTTAGTCCAGAGTCGGAGCTACACCTTC
V: TRBV7-9; size: NA; D: TRBD2; J: TRBJ2-5; CDR3: CASSSPLAGVLQETQYF; DNA: TGTGCCAGCAGCTCACCGCTAGCGGGGGTCCTACAAGAGACCCAGTACTTC
V: TRBV7-2; size: many; D: TRBD1; J: TRBJ2-7; CDR3: CTTQTGPTYEQYF; DNA: TGTACCACGCAGACAGGGCCTACCTACGAGCAGTACTTC
V: TRBV6-2/TRBV6-3; size: few; D: NA; J: TRBJ2-5; CDR3: CASSYDFQETQYF; DNA: TGTGCCAGCAGTTACGACTTCCAAGAGACCCAGTACTTC
V: TRBV15; size: NA; D: NA; J: TRBJ1-5; CDR3: CATSRDIQQNQPQHF; DNA: TGTGCCACCAGCAGAGATATACAGCAGAATCAGCCCCAGCATTTT
V: TRBV24-1; size: NA; D: NA; J: TRBJ2-1; CDR3: CATSVETESYNEQFF; DNA: TGTGCCACCAGTGTTGAGACCGAGAGCTACAATGAGCAGTTCTTC
V: TRBV7-9; size: NA; D: TRBD2; J: TRBJ2-3; CDR3: CASTLSGGPDTQYF; DNA: TGTGCCAGCACCCTAAGCGGGGGCCCAGATACGCAGTATTTT
V: TRBV6-8; size: NA; D: NA; J: TRBJ2-3; CDR3: CASSYDRLDGDTDTQYF; DNA: TGTGCCAGCAGTTACGATCGGCTAGACGGCGACACAGATACGCAGTATTTT
V: TRBV20-1; size: NA; D: TRBD2; J: TRBJ2-3; CDR3: CSAERGRVTDTQYF; DNA: TGCAGTGCAGAGCGGGGGCGAGTGACAGATACGCAGTATTTT
V: TRBV12-3/TRBV12-4; size: NA; D: NA; J: TRBJ1-2; CDR3: CASSSHISGYTF; DNA: TGTGCCAGCAGTAGCCATATCAGTGGCTACACCTTC
V: TRBV7-9; size: many; D: NA; J: TRBJ2-1; CDR3: CASSLAPLRTIVYNEQFF; DNA: TGTGCCAGCAGCTTAGCGCCCCTCCGGACTATTGTCTACAATGAGCAGTTCTTC
V: TRBV7-9; size: few; D: TRBD2; J: TRBJ2-5; CDR3: CASTGTSSETQYF; DNA: TGTGCCAGCACCGGGACTAGCTCCGAGACCCAGTACTTC
V: TRBV7-8; size: few; D: NA; J: TRBJ1-1; CDR3: CASSLGGAGANTEAFF; DNA: TGTGCCAGCAGCTTAGGTGGTGCAGGGGCTAACACTGAAGCTTTCTTT
V: TRBV9; size: NA; D: NA; J: TRBJ1-2; CDR3: CASSVRGTPYGYTF; DNA: TGTGCCAGCAGCGTTCGAGGGACACCCTATGGCTACACCTTC
V: TRBV12-3/TRBV12-4; size: NA; D: NA; J: TRBJ2-2; CDR3: CASSFRAGRNTGELFF; DNA: TGTGCCAGCAGTTTCAGAGCAGGACGGAACACCGGGGAGCTGTTTTTT
V: TRBV7-2; size: few; D: NA; J: TRBJ2-7; CDR3: CASSPRWGWGYEQYF; DNA: TGTGCCAGCAGCCCCCGGTGGGGGTGGGGGTACGAGCAGTACTTC
V: TRBV7-2; size: NA; D: NA; J: TRBJ1-2; CDR3: CASSLARGSAGYTF; DNA: TGTGCCAGCAGCTTAGCGCGGGGTTCGGCTGGCTACACCTTC
V: TRBV25-1; size: NA; D: TRBD1; J: TRBJ1-4; CDR3: CASSEGRDRWPATNERLFF; DNA: TGTGCCAGCAGTGAAGGCCGGGACAGGTGGCCTGCAACTAATGAAAGACTGTTTTTT
V: TRBV12-5; size: few; D: TRBD2; J: TRBJ2-1; CDR3: CASGLLPSGGLSNEQFF; DNA: TGTGCTAGTGGTTTGCTTCCATCGGGGGGGCTTTCGAATGAGCAGTTCTTC
V: TRBV7-6; size: NA; D: TRBD2; J: TRBJ2-1; CDR3: CASSSAGGFNEQFF; DNA: TGTGCCAGCAGCTCAGCGGGGGGCTTCAATGAGCAGTTCTTC
V: TRBV29-1; size: few; D: TRBD1; J: TRBJ2-7; CDR3: CSVKRQGAIAYEQYF; DNA: TGCAGCGTTAAGCGCCAGGGGGCAATCGCCTACGAGCAGTACTTC
V: TRBV4-1; size: NA; D: NA; J: TRBJ2-1; CDR3: CASSHEIGTGDEQLF; DNA: TGCGCCAGCAGCCACGAGATTGGGACGGGGGATGAGCAGTTATTC
V: TRBV6-6; size: many; D: TRBD1; J: TRBJ1-1; CDR3: CASSSGTGLTEAFF; DNA: TGTGCCAGCAGTTCCGGGACAGGGCTGACTGAAGCTTTCTTT
V: TRBV20-1; size: few; D: NA; J: TRBJ1-6; CDR3: CSADGAAGQGSYNSPLHF; DNA: TGCAGTGCTGACGGAGCGGCAGGGCAGGGGTCCTATAATTCACCCCTCCACTTT
V: TRBV14; size: few; D: NA; J: TRBJ1-1; CDR3: CASSPRGRAKDTEAFF; DNA: TGTGCCAGCAGCCCCCGGGGGAGGGCGAAGGACACTGAAGCTTTCTTT
V: TRBV25-1; size: few; D: NA; J: TRBJ2-1; CDR3: CASSEAHPGDEQFF; DNA: TGTGCCAGCAGTGAAGCCCACCCAGGCGATGAGCAGTTCTTC
V: TRBV7-9; size: NA; D: TRBD2; J: TRBJ2-5; CDR3: CASSISGGAETQYF; DNA: TGTGCCAGCAGCATTAGCGGGGGGGCCGAGACCCAGTACTTC
V: TRBV5-5; size: NA; D: NA; J: TRBJ1-2; CDR3: CASRRDGGVSGYGYTF; DNA: TGTGCAAGCAGGCGGGACGGTGGGGTCTCGGGCTATGGCTACACCTTC
V: TRBV6-5; size: NA; D: TRBD1; J: TRBJ2-1; CDR3: CASSFSTGTGSYNEQFF; DNA: TGTGCCAGCAGTTTTTCTACCGGGACAGGGTCCTACAATGAGCAGTTCTTC
V: TRBV18; size: few; D: TRBD1; J: TRBJ2-7; CDR3: CASSPLGQGQYEQYF; DNA: TGTGCCAGCTCACCATTAGGACAGGGCCAATACGAGCAGTACTTC
V: TRBV5-1; size: few; D: TRBD1; J: TRBJ1-4; CDR3: CASSLVSGGGEKLFF; DNA: TGCGCCAGCAGCTTGGTTTCAGGGGGCGGTGAAAAACTGTTTTTT
V: TRBV9; size: NA; D: TRBD1; J: TRBJ1-4; CDR3: CASSKGGGTELNEKLFF; DNA: TGTGCCAGCAGCAAAGGTGGGGGGACAGAGCTTAATGAAAAACTGTTTTTT
V: TRBV6-1; size: NA; D: TRBD1; J: TRBJ2-7; CDR3: CASGQGATYEQYF; DNA: TGTGCCAGCGGACAGGGGGCCACTTACGAGCAGTACTTC
V: TRBV6-2/TRBV6-3; size: NA; D: NA; J: TRBJ2-3; CDR3: CASSYPDSTDTQYF; DNA: TGTGCCAGCAGTTACCCGGACTCCACAGATACGCAGTATTTT
V: TRBV7-2; size: few; D: TRBD1; J: TRBJ1-1; CDR3: CASITTGATNTEAFF; DNA: TGTGCCAGCATCACGACAGGGGCCACGAACACTGAAGCTTTCTTT
V: TRBV12-3/TRBV12-4; size: NA; D: NA; J: TRBJ1-1; CDR3: CASTWGPNTEAFF; DNA: TGTGCCAGCACTTGGGGGCCGAACACTGAAGCTTTCTTT
V: TRBV2; size: NA; D: NA; J: TRBJ2-2; CDR3: CASSEALRMAGGELFF; DNA: TGTGCCAGCAGTGAAGCGCTTCGGATGGCGGGCGGGGAGCTGTTTTTT
V: TRBV7-2; size: few; D: NA; J: TRBJ2-3; CDR3: CASSLGPSSTDTQYF; DNA: TGTGCCAGCAGCTTAGGTCCGTCTAGCACAGATACGCAGTATTTT
V: TRBV12-3/TRBV12-4; size: many; D: TRBD1; J: TRBJ1-3; CDR3: CASSPRTGAGNTIYF; DNA: TGTGCCAGCAGTCCCCGGACAGGGGCTGGAAACACCATATATTTT
V: TRBV7-9; size: many; D: NA; J: TRBJ1-6; CDR3: CASSPLTGYNSPLHF; DNA: TGTGCCAGCAGCCCGCTGACAGGCTATAATTCACCCCTCCACTTT
V: TRBV12-3/TRBV12-4; size: few; D: TRBD1; J: TRBJ1-5; CDR3: CASRTGLSNQPQHF; DNA: TGTGCCAGCAGGACAGGGTTGAGCAATCAGCCCCAGCATTTT
V: TRBV19; size: NA; D: NA; J: TRBJ2-1; CDR3: CAIIIDVSGYYNEQFF; DNA: TGTGCCATTATTATAGACGTCAGCGGATACTACAATGAGCAGTTCTTC
V: TRBV11-2; size: NA; D: NA; J: TRBJ2-5; CDR3: CASSQSDSWETQYF; DNA: TGTGCCAGCAGCCAGTCGGACAGTTGGGAGACCCAGTACTTC
V: TRBV7-2; size: many; D: TRBD1; J: TRBJ1-2; CDR3: CASSFQGVDGYTF; DNA: TGTGCCAGCAGTTTTCAGGGGGTGGATGGCTACACCTTC
V: TRBV6-6; size: NA; D: NA; J: TRBJ2-7; CDR3: CASSSTTEQYF; DNA: TGTGCCAGCAGTTCCACTACCGAGCAGTACTTC
V: TRBV5-4; size: NA; D: TRBD1; J: TRBJ1-4; CDR3: CASSYRDRDEKLLF; DNA: TGTGCCAGCAGCTACCGGGACAGGGATGAAAAACTGCTTTTT